These 14 T cell receptor beta chains were all obtained from the same sample, sequenced in a study of blood T cells in healthy people across ages. A J-beta primer mix and a sample-barcoded 5' primer were used in a second PCR of about 7 to 12 cycles. TCRdb called the 5' RACE reads again in MiXCR, with one record for every CDR3 protein. The sample has roughly 700,000 distinct CDR3 sequences, about half seen once. Source material: blood. All receptors come from a woman between 55 and 75 years old in good health.

This clonotype turned up a few times. The chain is built from TRBV4-3 and TRBJ1-4, with D hard to call. Per the germline V gene, CDR1 is LGHNA and CDR2 is YSLEER. Trimming stripped 3 bases from V and 3 bases from J, with 17 bases between. There are 17 residues in the CDR3. CDR3 loop: CASSQTPPSRANEKLFF. DNA of the CDR3: TGCGCCAGCAGCCAGACACCTCCTTCTCGGGCTAATGAAAAACTGTTTTTT.

V is TRBV6-5 and J is TRBJ1-3; possibly TRBD1 for D (5 bases). CDR1 is MNHEY, CDR2 SVGAGI, per germline. Between the trimmed V and J ends, which lost 0 bases and 0 bases, there was a span of 12 bases. The CDR3 is 17 residues long. This CDR3 is CASSYSRQGSSGNTIYF. The DNA for the CDR3 is TGTGCCAGCAGTTACTCGAGGCAGGGAAGCTCTGGAAACACCATATATTTT.

This clonotype was counted many times. The V call is TRBV10-3, the J call TRBJ2-5; D gene uncertain. Germline CDR1 reads ENHRY; CDR2 reads SYGVKD. CDR3 length: 13 residues. V gave up 4 bases and J gave up 1 base, with 7 bases separating them. CDR3 DNA sequence: TGTGCCATCAGTGGTCCAGGCCAAGAGACCCAGTACTTC. It encodes CAISGPGQETQYF.

This clonotype has just a few counts. The V call is TRBV7-2, the J call TRBJ2-5, with D perhaps assigned TRBD1 or TRBD2 (6 bases each). Germline V gives CDR1 SGHTA, CDR2 FQGNSA. Trimming took off 6 bases at V and 1 base at J, with 12 bases between the two ends. This CDR3 contains 14 residues. CDR3 region: CASSSGGGQETQYF. The CDR3 DNA reads as TGTGCCAGCAGTTCAGGAGGGGGCCAAGAGACCCAGTACTTC.

A few counts support this clonotype. The chain joins TRBV5-5 to TRBJ1-2; the D gene is possibly TRBD1 (6 bases). Deletions cut 4 bases from V and 1 base from J, with 14 bases between. Germline assignment: CDR1 SGHKS and CDR2 YYEKEE (reference sequence). The CDR3 is 15 amino acids. The chain's CDR3 is CASSPPGQLNYGYTF. The CDR3 nucleotides read TGTGCCAGCAGCCCTCCAGGACAGCTTAACTATGGCTACACCTTC.

This clonotype was observed a handful of times. The V and J genes are TRBV6-1 and TRBJ2-5, with unresolved D. The CDR3 is 16 residues long. Trimming stripped 3 bases from V and 5 bases from J, with 19 bases between. Germline CDR1 MNHNS, CDR2 SASEGT. CDR3 nucleotide sequence: TGTGCCAGCAGTGACCCCCCCCGGGCTACTGGCGAGACCCAGTACTTC. Translation gives CASSDPPRATGETQYF.

There are a few counts of this clonotype. The chain joins TRBV5-1 to TRBJ2-7, with TRBD2 as a possible D gene (5 bases). The CDR3 loop spans 12 amino acids. Per germline, CDR1 SGHRS and CDR2 YFSETQ. The V gene lost 0 bases and the J gene lost 12 bases, with 13 bases spanning the gap. CDR3 in DNA: TGCGCCAGCAGCTTGGACGGCGGGCTATTGTACTTC. Its protein product is CASSLDGGLLYF.

The sample holds a few counts of this clonotype. CDR3: CASRPAGEGYEQYF. CDR3 coding DNA: TGCGCCAGCAGGCCAGCAGGGGAGGGCTACGAGCAGTACTTC. The chain has TRBV5-1 and TRBJ2-7; tentatively, D is TRBD2 (7 bases). V shed 5 bases and J shed 3 bases, with 15 bases lying between them. Germline CDR1 reads SGHRS; CDR2 reads YFSETQ. There are 14 residues in the CDR3. Full variable domain (rest looked up from reference TRBV5-1 and TRBJ2-7): KAGVTQTPRYLIKTRGQQVTLSCSPISGHRSVSWYQQTPGQGLQFLFEYFSETQRNKGNFPGRFSGRQFSNSRSEMNVSTLELGDSALYLCASRPAGEGYEQYFGPGTRLTVT.

This clonotype has just a few counts. The chain uses TRBV10-3 and TRBJ2-7; perhaps TRBD1 as D (5 bases). V gave up 5 bases and J gave up 4 bases, with 18 bases separating them. This CDR3 spans 15 amino acids. CDR1 and CDR2 (germline): ENHRY, SYGVKD. The DNA for the CDR3 is TGTGCCATCAGTCGAGGACACCGAATTATGTACGAGCAGTACTTC. The encoded protein is CAISRGHRIMYEQYF.

The chain has TRBV7-6 and TRBJ2-1, with 9 bases lining up with TRBD2. The CDR3 is 17 amino acids. Trimming took 1 base from V and 9 from J; bases not matched to a gene: 13. Germline assignment: CDR1 SGHVS and CDR2 FNYEAQ. CDR3 bases: TGTGCCAGCAGCTTAGGGACCCTAGCGGGACGGGAGGGTGAGCAGTTCTTC. Its protein product is CASSLGTLAGREGEQFF.

This chain's CDR3 is CASSQVGGLAYEQYF. The CDR3 coding sequence is TGTGCCAGCAGCCAAGTAGGGGGACTCGCCTACGAGCAGTACTTC. This sequence joins TRBV14 and TRBJ2-4; D possibly uses TRBD1 or TRBD2 (6 bases each). The closer fit of TRBJ2-7 to the DNA end suggests the J call may be wrong. The CDR3 length is 15 residues. Germline assignment: CDR1 SGHDN and CDR2 FVKESK.

CDR3 coding DNA: TGTGCCACCAGTGATCCCAACAGGGTTGGGGCCAACGTCCTGACTTTC. Translating it yields CATSDPNRVGANVLTF. The chain uses TRBV24-1 and TRBJ2-6; D might be TRBD1 (6 bases). V was shortened by 3 bases and J by 3 bases, with 11 bases between the two germline ends. Germline V CDR1 and CDR2: KGHDR, SFDVKD. CDR3 length: 16 residues.

The sample holds a few counts of this clonotype. The rearrangement links TRBV29-1 to TRBJ2-7; 14 bases agree with TRBD2. From germline, CDR1 is SQVTM and CDR2 ANQGSEA. Unmatched junction bases numbered 13, after V lost 6 bases and J lost 3 bases. This CDR3 contains 17 residues. This CDR3 is CSVAGTSGRMGGYEQYF. The DNA of the CDR3 is TGCAGCGTGGCCGGGACTAGCGGGAGAATGGGGGGCTACGAGCAGTACTTC.

In its sample, this clonotype was seen once. This chain joins TRBV4-2 and TRBJ2-2, with TRBD2 matching over 9 bases. This CDR3 is 16 amino acids long. Germline CDR1 LGHNA, CDR2 YNFKEQ. V lost 1 base and J lost 4; bases outside the gene matches: 4. As DNA, the CDR3 is TGTGCCAGCAGCCAAGTGGAGACTAGCGGCACCGGGGAGCTGTTTTTT. It encodes CASSQVETSGTGELFF.